A selection of T cell receptor beta chains follows, all from one sample in a study of blood T cell repertoires in COVID-19. TCRdb's copy holds only in-frame clones and misses some; the assay was immunoSEQ multiplex PCR. Among tens of thousands of clones, about 85% were seen once, and the ten largest hold about 5.6%. Material: peripheral blood. These TCRs come from a man between 60 and 70 years old with active or convalescent COVID-19. Both conserved end residues are part of each CDR3. Fields, in order: V gene, J gene, CDR3 protein.

>TRBV7-2|TRBJ1-2
CASSLSPGQGNYGYTF
>TRBV29-1|TRBJ2-3
CSVDRTGVPDTQYF
>TRBV10-3|TRBJ2-1
CAISDSGGGNNEQFF
>TRBV7-3|TRBJ2-1
CASSLKVEGVQFF
>TRBV29-1|TRBJ1-2
CSVERGQGVSGYTF
>TRBV6-2/TRBV6-3|TRBJ1-6
CASSYSPGTVLSSYNSPLHF
>TRBV25-1|TRBJ2-2
CASSERGIGELFF
>TRBV3-1/TRBV3-2|TRBJ2-5
CASSFRVPRETQYF
>TRBV25-1|TRBJ1-4
CASSEWTAPPTNEKLFF
>TRBV7-9|TRBJ2-2
CASSLAGVAGELFF
>TRBV20-1|TRBJ1-2
CSASRVGQGNYGYTF
>TRBV5-1|TRBJ2-5
CASSIRTGEGETQYF
>TRBV5-1|TRBJ2-2
CASSLVRGRATGELFF
>TRBV6-2/TRBV6-3|TRBJ1-1
CASSLNLGGLDTEAFF
>TRBV6-5|TRBJ2-5
CASGHLQETQYF
>TRBV7-9|TRBJ1-4
CASSLGLSMEGANEKLFF
>TRBV4-3|TRBJ2-7
CASSPVRGAYEQYF
>TRBV7-2|TRBJ1-2
CASSPTTRQADYGYTF
>TRBV5-4|TRBJ1-3
CASSWAQGAAGNTIYF
>TRBV5-4|TRBJ2-7
CASSLAGASGLYEQYF
>TRBV6-6|TRBJ1-3
CASSRGLTGNTIYF
>TRBV29-1|TRBJ1-2
CSVEDLGIYGYTF
>TRBV27|TRBJ1-5
CASSLSRRGNNQPQHF
>TRBV2|TRBJ1-5
CASSQGSNQPQHF
>TRBV10-3|TRBJ2-2
CAISGSAGVNTGELFF
>TRBV6-5|TRBJ1-2
CASSRTGVYGYTF
>TRBV10-3|TRBJ1-3
CAIGGQGGPSGNTIYF
>TRBV3-1/TRBV3-2|TRBJ1-5
CASSQGGGQPQHF
>TRBV11-2|TRBJ2-3
CASSLGGLSTDTQYF
>TRBV9|TRBJ2-1
CASSGRGGGNEQFF
>TRBV24-1|TRBJ2-3
CATSDPSGTDTQYF
>TRBV2|TRBJ1-5
CASRPGTGVQPQHF
>TRBV2|TRBJ2-3
CASSDSGGASTDTQYF
>TRBV2|TRBJ1-2
CASRERDSQGYTF
>TRBV3-1/TRBV3-2|TRBJ2-1
CASSHATGTGSYNEQFF
>TRBV19|TRBJ1-1
CASSMGISGAEAFF
>TRBV5-6|TRBJ2-7
CASSTWDRAYEQYF
>TRBV9|TRBJ1-2
CASSADRFGTGAGYTF
>TRBV7-9|TRBJ2-7
CASSPKWTSGGSRYEQYF
>TRBV6-2/TRBV6-3|TRBJ2-1
CASSYRRGEQFF
>TRBV5-1|TRBJ2-1
CASSDLAGAYNEQFF
>TRBV5-5|TRBJ1-2
CASRTGGAHGYTF
>TRBV4-3|TRBJ1-2
CASSQAGANYGYTF
>TRBV19|TRBJ2-2
CASRHGGPGELFF
>TRBV2|TRBJ1-6
CASSPTTGGNSPLHF
>TRBV7-2|TRBJ2-3
CASSLLAGPQYF
>TRBV6-2/TRBV6-3|TRBJ2-7
CASSDSGGSYEQYF
>TRBV5-6|TRBJ1-1
CASSLRTGVLTEAFF
>TRBV2|TRBJ2-3
CASRSAGGPDTQYF
>TRBV9|TRBJ1-6
CASSARTGTDSPLHF
>TRBV14|TRBJ1-2
CASSQGQYGYTF
>TRBV6-2/TRBV6-3|TRBJ2-2
CASSWGRGSGELFF
>TRBV6-2/TRBV6-3|TRBJ2-7
CASSPQTGTYEQYF
>TRBV13|TRBJ2-7
CASSLGLAGGRTYEQYF
>TRBV4-2|TRBJ2-2
CASSQGVRPVGELFF
>TRBV29-1|TRBJ1-1
CSVLSPRDTEAFF
>TRBV5-1|TRBJ2-1
CASSAGRDDNEQFF
>TRBV4-2|TRBJ1-2
CASSGRDRGGGYTF
>TRBV15|TRBJ2-5
CATSSGQGAGETQYF
>TRBV15|TRBJ2-5
CATSRQHRAAVGQETQYF